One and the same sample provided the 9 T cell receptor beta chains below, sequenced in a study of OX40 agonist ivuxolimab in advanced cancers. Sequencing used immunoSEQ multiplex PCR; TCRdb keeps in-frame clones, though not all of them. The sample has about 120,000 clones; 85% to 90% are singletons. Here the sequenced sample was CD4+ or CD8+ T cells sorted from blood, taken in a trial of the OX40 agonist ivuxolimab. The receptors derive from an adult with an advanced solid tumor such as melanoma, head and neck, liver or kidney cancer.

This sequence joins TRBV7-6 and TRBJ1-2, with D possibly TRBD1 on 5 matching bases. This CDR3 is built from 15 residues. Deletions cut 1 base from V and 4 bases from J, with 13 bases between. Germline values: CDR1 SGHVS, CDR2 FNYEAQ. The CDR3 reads CASSLGSGLGYGYTF. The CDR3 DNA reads TGTGCCAGCAGCTTAGGTTCGGGGCTGGGCTATGGCTACACCTTC.

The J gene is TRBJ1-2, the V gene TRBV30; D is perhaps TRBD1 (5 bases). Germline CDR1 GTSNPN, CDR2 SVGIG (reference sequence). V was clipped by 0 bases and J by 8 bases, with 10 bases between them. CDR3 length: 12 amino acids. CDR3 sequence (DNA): TGTGCCTGGAGTGTAGGGGAAAGCGGCTACACCTTC. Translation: CAWSVGESGYTF. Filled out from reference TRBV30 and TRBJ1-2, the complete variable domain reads SQTIHQWPATLVQPVGSPLSLECTVEGTSNPNLYWYRQAAGRGLQLLFYSVGIGQISSEVPQNLSASRPQDRQFILSSKKLLLSDSGFYLCAWSVGESGYTFGSGTRLTVV.

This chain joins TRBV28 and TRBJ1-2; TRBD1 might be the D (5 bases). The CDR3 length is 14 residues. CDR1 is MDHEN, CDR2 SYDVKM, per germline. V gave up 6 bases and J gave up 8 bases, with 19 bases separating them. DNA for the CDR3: TGTGCCAGCAGCTTGCCCCAGGCTGGGGGAGGCTACACCTTC. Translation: CASSLPQAGGGYTF.

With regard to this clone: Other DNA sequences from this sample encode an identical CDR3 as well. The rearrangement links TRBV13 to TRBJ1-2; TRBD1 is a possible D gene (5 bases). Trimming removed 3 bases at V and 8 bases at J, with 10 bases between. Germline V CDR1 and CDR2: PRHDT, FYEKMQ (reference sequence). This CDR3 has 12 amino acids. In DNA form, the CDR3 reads TGTGCCAGCAGCTTGGGTGGGGGAGGCTACACCTTC. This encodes CASSLGGGGYTF. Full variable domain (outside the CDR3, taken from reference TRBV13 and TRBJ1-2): AAGVIQSPRHLIKEKRETATLKCYPIPRHDTVYWYQQGPGQDPQFLISFYEKMQSDKGSIPDRFSAQQFSDYHSELNMSSLELGDSALYFCASSLGGGGYTFGSGTRLTVV.

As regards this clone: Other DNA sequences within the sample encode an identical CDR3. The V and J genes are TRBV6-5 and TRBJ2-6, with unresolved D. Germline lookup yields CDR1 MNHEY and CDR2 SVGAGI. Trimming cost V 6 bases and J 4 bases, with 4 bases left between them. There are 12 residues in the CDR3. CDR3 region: CASSPGANVLTF. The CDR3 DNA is TGTGCCAGCAGCCCCGGGGCCAACGTCCTGACTTTC.

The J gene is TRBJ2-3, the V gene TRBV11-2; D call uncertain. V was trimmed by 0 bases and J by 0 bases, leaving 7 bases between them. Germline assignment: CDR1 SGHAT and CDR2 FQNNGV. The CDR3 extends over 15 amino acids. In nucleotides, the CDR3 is TGTGCCAGCAGCTTAGACGTTCCTAGCACAGATACGCAGTATTTT. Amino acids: CASSLDVPSTDTQYF.

CDR3 sequence: CSVALSLVSYEQYF. The CDR3 DNA follows: TGCAGCGTTGCCCTCTCATTAGTCTCCTACGAGCAGTACTTC. The rearrangement uses TRBV29-1 and TRBJ2-7, with no clear D. Trimming left V 4 bases short and J 0 bases short, with 13 bases between. Germline CDR1 is SQVTM and CDR2 is ANQGSEA. The CDR3 runs 14 residues.

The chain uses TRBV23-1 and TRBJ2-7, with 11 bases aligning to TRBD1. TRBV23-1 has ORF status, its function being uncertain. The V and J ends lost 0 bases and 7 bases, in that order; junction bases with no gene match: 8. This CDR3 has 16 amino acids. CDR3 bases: TGCGCCAGCAGTCAATCTGGGGACAGGGGGATAAAGGAGCAGTACTTC. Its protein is CASSQSGDRGIKEQYF.

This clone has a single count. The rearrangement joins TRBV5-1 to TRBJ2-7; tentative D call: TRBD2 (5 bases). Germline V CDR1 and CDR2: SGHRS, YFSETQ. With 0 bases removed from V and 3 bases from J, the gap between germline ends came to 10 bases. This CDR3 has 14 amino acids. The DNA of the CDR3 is TGCGCCAGCAGCTTGGATGCGGGTAACTACGAGCAGTACTTC. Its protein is CASSLDAGNYEQYF.